The rows below give T cell receptor beta chains drawn from one sample of a study of T cells in Graves' hyperthyroidism and ophthalmopathy. TCRdb ran MiXCR on the multiplex PCR reads and lists one entry per CDR3 protein. There are 660,000 or so distinct CDR3 sequences in the sample; nearly 45% occur only once, and more than 7% lies in the top ten. Sequencing was carried out using peripheral blood or thyroid tissue (not recorded which). The receptor set was obtained from an adult man with Graves' disease, either hyperthyroidism or ophthalmopathy (not recorded which). Each CDR3 is given with its conserved first and last residue. A D gene is named only where the DNA matches it firmly. The size field is filled for only some rows; it gives once, few, many or a size class.

>TRBJ1-1|NA|few|TRBV5-1
CASRSDSIGAFF
TGCGCCAGCAGGTCCGACAGTATTGGGGCTTTCTTT
>TRBJ1-2|TRBD1|NA|TRBV6-5
CASSTKSTGKLNYGYTF
TGTGCCAGCAGCACTAAGTCGACAGGGAAACTCAACTATGGCTACACCTTC
>TRBJ2-5|TRBD2|many|TRBV2
CASSGTSGSGETQYF
TGTGCCAGCAGCGGGACTAGCGGGAGTGGGGAGACCCAGTACTTC
>TRBJ1-3|NA|few|TRBV11-3
CASSQEGNTIYF
TGTGCCAGCAGCCAAGAAGGGAACACCATATATTTT
>TRBJ1-2|NA|NA|TRBV7-8
CASSGDTF
TGTGCCAGCAGTGGGGACACCTTC
>TRBJ2-5|NA|NA|TRBV5-1
CASSDRTGAGGGETQYF
TGCGCCAGCAGCGACAGGACAGGGGCGGGAGGAGGAGAGACCCAGTACTTC
>TRBJ1-4|NA|NA|TRBV11-2
CASSLGLFGEKLFF
TGTGCCAGCAGCTTAGGTTTATTCGGGGAAAAACTGTTTTTT
>TRBJ2-7|TRBD1|once|TRBV13
CASSRDRLIEQYF
TGTGCCAGCAGTAGGGACAGGCTTATCGAGCAGTACTTC
>TRBJ1-3|NA|NA|TRBV25-1
CASPGTASQSGNTIYF
TGTGCCAGCCCCGGGACTGCCTCTCAATCTGGAAACACCATATATTTT
>TRBJ1-1|NA|NA|TRBV10-3
CAITGPNTEAFF
TGTGCCATCACAGGCCCGAACACTGAAGCTTTCTTT
>TRBJ1-1|NA|NA|TRBV29-1
CSVDGGTTEAFF
TGCAGCGTTGACGGAGGAACCACTGAAGCTTTCTTT
>TRBJ1-6|TRBD1|many|TRBV29-1
CSVEMGTGGNSPLHF
TGCAGCGTTGAGATGGGAACAGGGGGCAATTCACCCCTCCACTTT
>TRBJ1-5|NA|NA|TRBV20-1
CSALRQLRDKPQHF
TGCAGTGCCTTACGACAACTACGGGATAAGCCCCAGCATTTT
>TRBJ2-7|NA|NA|TRBV7-8
CASSPPGLAYEQYF
TGTGCCAGCAGCCCCCCCGGTCTAGCCTACGAGCAGTACTTC
>TRBJ1-6|TRBD1|NA|TRBV29-1
CSAGGGQGDSPLHF
TGCAGCGCCGGAGGGGGACAGGGGGATTCACCCCTCCACTTT
>TRBJ1-1|NA|many|TRBV29-1
CSVKFGDTEAFF
TGCAGCGTTAAATTCGGGGACACTGAAGCTTTCTTT
>TRBJ2-7|NA|many|TRBV2
CASSWTTHYEQYF
TGTGCCAGCAGTTGGACAACACACTACGAGCAGTACTTC
>TRBJ1-1|NA|few|TRBV6-5
CASSRGGASNTEAFF
TGTGCCAGCAGCCGAGGGGGTGCCTCGAACACTGAAGCTTTCTTT
>TRBJ2-7|NA|NA|TRBV6-5
CASSYSNHIGSEQYF
TGTGCCAGCAGTTACTCGAATCACATTGGTTCCGAGCAGTACTTC
>TRBJ1-2|NA|many|TRBV29-1
CSVDSGTGIYGYTF
TGCAGCGTTGATTCGGGGACGGGAATCTATGGCTACACCTTC
>TRBJ1-3|NA|NA|TRBV29-1
CSVDGGRGMNTIYF
TGCAGCGTTGACGGGGGCAGGGGAATGAACACCATATATTTT
>TRBJ1-5|TRBD1|NA|TRBV9
CASSATHRDREHQPQHF
TGTGCCAGCAGCGCTACACACCGGGACAGGGAGCATCAGCCCCAGCATTTT
>TRBJ2-7|NA|NA|TRBV2
CASSRDGDYEQYF
TGTGCCAGCAGCAGGGACGGGGACTACGAGCAGTACTTC
>TRBJ2-5|NA|NA|TRBV7-6
CASSLSGGSQETQYF
TGTGCCAGCAGCTTGAGCGGAGGGAGTCAGGAGACCCAGTACTTC
>TRBJ1-6|TRBD1|NA|TRBV20-1
CSASRGSPDNSPLHF
TGCAGTGCTAGCAGGGGGAGTCCGGATAATTCACCCCTCCACTTT
>TRBJ2-7|TRBD2|NA|TRBV13
CASSYQPSGTYEQYF
TGTGCCAGCAGCTACCAACCGAGCGGGACCTACGAGCAGTACTTC
>TRBJ1-1|TRBD1|once|TRBV7-3
CASSRDRGFEAFF
TGTGCCAGCAGTCGAGACAGGGGGTTTGAAGCTTTCTTT
>TRBJ1-2|NA|once|TRBV7-9
CASSLAELGGYTF
TGTGCCAGCAGCTTAGCGGAGCTGGGTGGCTACACCTTC
>TRBJ2-7|TRBD2|few|TRBV7-9
CASSSTGTTLSTEQYF
TGTGCCAGCAGCTCTACCGGGACTACCCTATCGACCGAGCAGTACTTC
>TRBJ1-1|NA|few|TRBV9
CASSVAQNTEAFF
TGTGCCAGCAGCGTAGCCCAGAACACTGAAGCTTTCTTT
>TRBJ1-1|NA|NA|TRBV7-3
CASSLGGDFGEAFF
TGTGCCAGCAGCTTAGGAGGGGATTTTGGTGAAGCTTTCTTT
>TRBJ1-6|NA|many|TRBV7-2
CASSLGTVNNSPLHF
TGTGCCAGCAGCTTAGGGACAGTGAATAATTCACCCCTCCACTTT
>TRBJ1-1|NA|NA|TRBV30
CAWNLNTEAFF
TGTGCCTGGAATCTGAACACTGAAGCTTTCTTT
>TRBJ1-1|NA|NA|TRBV5-1
CASSLGGSRGRVPEAFF
TGCGCCAGCAGCTTGGGCGGTTCAAGGGGCAGGGTCCCTGAAGCTTTCTTT
>TRBJ2-7|TRBD2|NA|TRBV10-3
CAISESGDEQYF
TGTGCCATCAGTGAAAGCGGGGACGAGCAGTACTTC
>TRBJ2-5|NA|many|TRBV24-1
CATSDSQRETQYF
TGTGCCACCAGTGATTCACAAAGGGAGACCCAGTACTTC
>TRBJ1-1|NA|many|TRBV7-9
CASSLEQGVGAFF
TGTGCCAGCAGCTTAGAGCAGGGCGTGGGAGCTTTCTTT
>TRBJ1-6|TRBD1|NA|TRBV7-2
CASSNGQGYNSPLHF
TGTGCCAGCAGCAACGGACAGGGCTATAATTCACCCCTCCACTTT
>TRBJ1-1|NA|few|TRBV14
CASSLLTARNTEAFF
TGTGCCAGCAGCCTCCTAACGGCTCGGAACACTGAAGCTTTCTTT
>TRBJ2-5|NA|few|TRBV19
CASTSRLTSPETQYF
TGTGCCAGTACGAGCAGGCTAACTTCTCCAGAGACCCAGTACTTC
>TRBJ1-6|NA|NA|TRBV2
CASSTGTPLHF
TGTGCCAGCAGCACCGGGACACCCCTCCACTTT